Here is one T cell receptor beta chain with its context. The antigen this receptor binds is unknown. Within one base of it there is no much larger clone, and no base qualities were kept. This specimen comes from a study of CD8+ T cells in alopecia areata (dated by TCRdb to between 2017 and 2018). Describing the broader study: Treated patients were enrolled in an open-label pilot trial of oral tofacitinib, 5 to 10 mg twice daily, for moderate-to-severe alopecia areata. Patients stayed on tofacitinib for 6 to 18 months and then had 6 months of follow-up off drug so that delayed response and recurrence could be assessed. The SALT score, which quantifies the percentage of affected scalp surface area, was used to measure disease severity in treated patients. To study T cell clonal expansion in alopecia areata, the researchers applied high-throughput TCRbeta sequencing to both the C3H/HeJ mouse model and human patients. Human TCRbeta sequencing covered scalp tissue and sorted CD4+ and CD8+ peripheral blood T cells from patchy and totalis/universalis alopecia areata patients and healthy controls. Patients on tofacitinib were biopsied at baseline and after 4 and 24 weeks of treatment, and several of the patients also had a later scalp biopsy. Scalp clonality was compared among normal scalp (n=4), patchy alopecia areata scalp (n=8), and alopecia totalis/universalis scalp (n=8). RNA was extracted with the PAXgene miRNA kit for fixed scalp, the miRNeasy kit for PBMCs, and the RNeasy kit for mouse skin. TCRbeta CDR3 regions were amplified by immunoSEQ multiplex PCR using 35 Vbeta forward and 13 Jbeta reverse primers. Summary of the overall study and its limitations: Because the treated cohort was small and included a single nonresponder, larger studies are needed to assess links between baseline CD8+ expansion and response. Lesional scalp, especially in alopecia totalis/universalis, showed higher clonality and more expanded CD8+ clones than normal scalp, suggesting antigenic drive. Resident alphabeta T cells in normal human skin are also sequenced, complicating scalp TCR repertoire analysis, unlike mouse skin dominated by gammadelta T cells. Shared TCR sequences between patients were less evident than in mice, which may be partly attributable to HLA diversity in the patient population. During tofacitinib treatment, many expanded lesional clones remained in scalp and blood, and this persistence may partly explain relapse after treatment is stopped. Scalp clonality and the number of expanded CD8+ clones among the top 100 scalp clones were significantly decreased by tofacitinib.

This sample's time point label indicates: roughly 24 weeks on oral tofacitinib. The meaning of the sample's treatment or condition label: oral pan-JAK inhibitor, 5-10 mg twice daily. Peripheral blood and lesional scalp punch biopsies were obtained from patients with alopecia areata. PBMCs were isolated by density centrifugation and stained for CD3, CD4 and CD8, and CD4+ and CD8+ T cells were sorted on a FACSAria. Library prep was done by the immunoSEQ multiplex PCR assay. RNA was extracted from all samples and reverse transcribed into cDNA, which served as template for TCR sequencing. SuperScript III was used to make first-strand cDNA, primed with a 2:1 mix of oligo-dT and random hexamers. Amplification bias was assessed with a synthetic immune receptor repertoire, and residual bias was removed computationally. As for how the authors treated the data: After raw reads were preprocessed to remove errors, the CDR3 was defined following IMGT conventions as running from the conserved cysteine to phenylalanine. Clonality was computed by normalizing Shannon entropy by log2 of the number of productive unique TCRs and subtracting the result from 1. CD4 or CD8 identity of scalp clones was inferred by cross-referencing scalp TCRbeta sequences with sorted blood CD4 and CD8 repertoires. This is the immuneACCESS table as TCRdb keeps it, with only in-frame sequences that have V and J called. A part of the clones is gone; compared with another copy, unresolved V genes explain less than half, and the rest is unexplained. For V, J and clone size, that table is used; D and trimming come from the DNA. The sample table holds roughly 99,000 clones, of which roughly 84% were seen once. The ten largest clones represent less than 30% of the sample.

The germline V gene yields SGHRS for CDR1 and YFSETQ for CDR2. The CDR3 has 16 amino acids, counting the end cysteine and phenylalanine. Only the CDR3 DNA is retained, 48 bases long and in frame from the first base. V sheds 3 bases and J sheds 3 bases, leaving 17 bases between their ends. The clonotype comes from a human donor with alopecia areata. Sequencing used CD8+ T cells sorted from blood, obtained at week 24, from a patient treated with tofacitinib. Here the chain combines TRBV5-1 and TRBJ2-3; TRBD2 is perhaps the D gene, given 5 matching bases. The CDR3 protein is CASSSGIDIGTDTQYF. The DNA is as follows: TGCGCCAGCAGCTCCGGGATTGACATCGGTACAGATACGCAGTATTTT.